The 26 T cell receptor beta chains below all came from one sample that was sequenced in a study of blood T cell repertoires in COVID-19. This table comes from immunoSEQ multiplex PCR, and its TCRdb copy is limited to in-frame clones, with some not included. Of about 62,000 clones in the sample, more than 60% were seen once. Sequencing was done on a sample of peripheral blood. Every receptor here comes from a man aged 60 to 75 with acute or convalescent COVID-19.

The V and J genes are TRBV6-5 and TRBJ1-6, with D possibly TRBD1 on 5 matching bases. Trimming stripped 4 bases from V and 6 bases from J, with 10 bases between. Germline V gene lookup returns CDR1 MNHEY and CDR2 SVGAGI. The CDR3 contains 14 residues. This CDR3 reads CASSLTVPNSPLHF. In DNA, the CDR3 is TGTGCCAGCAGTTTGACAGTTCCTAATTCACCCCTCCACTTT.

This chain uses TRBV2 with TRBJ2-7; 12 bases agree with TRBD2. CDR1 SNHLY and CDR2 FYNNEI come from the germline V gene. The CDR3 runs to 17 residues. The ends lost 2 bases at V and 5 bases at J; junction bases unmatched: 10. The CDR3 protein is CASSERPSGRAGDEQYF. CDR3 bases: TGTGCCAGCAGTGAAAGGCCTAGCGGGAGGGCCGGGGACGAGCAGTACTTC.

V and J are TRBV19 and TRBJ1-4, with D maybe TRBD1 (5 bases). The V end was cut by 7 bases, the J end by 3 bases, with 18 bases between. The CDR3 has 16 residues. CDR1 is LNHDA, CDR2 SQIVND, per germline (reference sequence). CDR3 loop: CASTSNWGEANEKLFF. CDR3 sequence (DNA): TGTGCCAGTACCTCTAATTGGGGGGAAGCTAATGAAAAACTGTTTTTT.

This rearrangement joins TRBV9 to TRBJ2-2, with D possibly being TRBD1 (6 bases). The CDR3 is 17 residues long. The V end lost 4 bases, the J end lost 2 bases, and 18 bases lay between the germline ends. Germline V CDR1 and CDR2: SGDLS, YYNGEE. The CDR3 region is CASSIRTGQSNTGELFF. As DNA, the CDR3 is TGTGCCAGCAGCATCCGAACCGGACAGTCAAACACCGGGGAGCTGTTTTTT.

V gene TRBV19 combines with J gene TRBJ1-5, with D possibly being TRBD1 (5 bases). V gave up 6 bases and J gave up 0 bases, with 24 bases separating them. Germline lookup yields CDR1 LNHDA and CDR2 SQIVND (reference sequence). The CDR3 spans 19 residues. This CDR3 is CASSEPGLLGGYSNQPQHF. The CDR3 nucleotides are TGTGCCAGTAGCGAACCTGGACTCCTGGGGGGATATAGCAATCAGCCCCAGCATTTT. The full variable domain, in which reference TRBV19 and TRBJ1-5 provide the parts outside the CDR3, is DGGITQSPKYLFRKEGQNVTLSCEQNLNHDAMYWYRQDPGQGLRLIYYSQIVNDFQKGDIAEGYSVSREKKESFPLTVTSAQKNPTAFYLCASSEPGLLGGYSNQPQHFGDGTRLSIL.

V and J are TRBV30 and TRBJ1-1; D unclear. V lost 0 bases and J lost 1, with 6 bases in between. From germline, CDR1 is GTSNPN and CDR2 SVGIG (reference sequence). The CDR3 sequence is 13 residues long. The CDR3 region is CAWSVRGNTEAFF. The CDR3 nucleotides are TGTGCCTGGAGTGTACGAGGGAACACTGAAGCTTTCTTT. The full variable domain, in which reference TRBV30 and TRBJ1-1 provide the parts outside the CDR3, is SQTIHQWPATLVQPVGSPLSLECTVEGTSNPNLYWYRQAAGRGLQLLFYSVGIGQISSEVPQNLSASRPQDRQFILSSKKLLLSDSGFYLCAWSVRGNTEAFFGQGTRLTVV.

The chain uses TRBV28 and TRBJ1-1; possibly TRBD1 for D (5 bases). Germline CDR1 MDHEN, CDR2 SYDVKM. V lost 7 bases and J 0 bases, leaving 15 bases between the germline ends. This CDR3 spans 15 amino acids. CDR3 nucleotides: TGTGCCAGCATCCAGGGAGGGAGCATGAACACTGAAGCTTTCTTT. This translates into CASIQGGSMNTEAFF.

The rearrangement links TRBV28 to TRBJ1-2; D perhaps matches TRBD1 (5 bases). Germline values: CDR1 MDHEN, CDR2 SYDVKM. The CDR3 runs 13 residues. V was trimmed by 5 bases and J by 4 bases, leaving 11 bases between them. CDR3 sequence (DNA): TGTGCCAGCAGTCTTACAGGATCCTATGGCTACACCTTC. This gives the protein CASSLTGSYGYTF.

This clone has only one observation. The rearrangement links TRBV10-1 to TRBJ2-1; tentative D call: TRBD2 (6 bases). V lost 0 bases and J 3 bases, leaving 9 bases between the germline ends. The germline CDR1 and CDR2 sequences are WNHNN and SYGVQD (reference sequence). The CDR3 contains 15 residues. The CDR3 nucleotides read TGCGCCAGCAGTGAGTCGGGACTCCGCTACAATGAGCAGTTCTTC. Amino acids: CASSESGLRYNEQFF.

The sample holds a few counts of this clone. The chain carries TRBV19 and TRBJ2-7, with 7 bases fitting TRBD2. Germline V gene sequence: CDR1 LNHDA, CDR2 SQIVND (reference sequence). V shed 0 bases and J 5 bases; nucleotides not matched to a gene: 13. The CDR3 runs to 17 residues. This CDR3 is CASSIDPALREINEQYF. For the CDR3, the DNA is TGTGCCAGTAGTATAGATCCCGCATTGCGGGAGATCAACGAGCAGTACTTC.

This clone was counted a few times. The chain uses TRBV18 and TRBJ1-3; D perhaps matches TRBD1 (6 bases). Germline V gives CDR1 KGHSH, CDR2 LQKENI. Trimming took 4 bases from V and 0 from J, leaving 13 bases between them. The CDR3 covers 16 residues. This CDR3 is CASSLGQPVSGNTIYF. In DNA form, the CDR3 reads TGTGCCAGCTCACTCGGACAGCCAGTCTCTGGAAACACCATATATTTT. The full variable domain, its missing parts supplied by reference TRBV18 and TRBJ1-3, is NAGVMQNPRHLVRRRGQEARLRCSPMKGHSHVYWYRQLPEEGLKFMVYLQKENIIDESGMPKERFSAEFPKEGPSILRIQQVVRGDSAAYFCASSLGQPVSGNTIYFGEGSWLTVV.

This clone was observed a handful of times. The CDR3 DNA reads TGTGCCAGCAGCCCCCAGCCGGGACAGGGGACAGATACGCAGTATTTT. It is translated as CASSPQPGQGTDTQYF. The V gene is TRBV7-8, the J gene TRBJ2-3, with 10 bases aligning to TRBD1. The CDR3 extends over 16 amino acids. Germline CDR1 and CDR2: SGHVS and FQNEAQ. J was trimmed by 3 bases and V by 5 bases; bases with no gene match: 8.

The CDR3 loop reads CATSVPGSANTGELFF. The CDR3 nucleotides read TGTGCCACCAGTGTTCCGGGTTCGGCGAACACCGGGGAGCTGTTTTTT. The chain combines TRBV24-1 with TRBJ2-2; D not certain. Trimming left V 5 bases short and J 0 bases short, with 12 bases between. This CDR3 region has 16 residues. Germline V CDR1 and CDR2: KGHDR, SFDVKD.

This clone appeared a few times. The chain combines TRBV5-1 with TRBJ2-3, with 11 bases lining up with TRBD2. Germline-derived CDR1 and CDR2 are SGHRS and YFSETQ. The junction had 12 bases not matched to a gene; V was cut back by 2 bases and J by 1 base. The CDR3 has 19 amino acids. CDR3 nucleotide sequence: TGCGCCAGCAGCTTCCTCACTAGCGGGAGAGGGACGGGCACAGATACGCAGTATTTT. Translated, it gives CASSFLTSGRGTGTDTQYF.

The rearrangement links TRBV5-1 to TRBJ2-5, with D possibly being TRBD2 (5 bases). This CDR3 contains 14 residues. Germline CDR1 reads SGHRS; CDR2 reads YFSETQ. V dropped 0 bases and J dropped 4 bases, with 10 bases sitting between them. Here the CDR3 DNA reads TGCGCCAGCAGCTTGGATTATGCGGGAGAGACCCAGTACTTC. Its protein product is CASSLDYAGETQYF.

The V gene is TRBV7-9, the J gene TRBJ2-1, with D possibly TRBD2 on 6 matching bases. The germline CDR1 and CDR2 sequences are SEHNR and FQNEAQ (reference sequence). Trimming cost V 4 bases and J 5 bases, with 15 bases left between them. The CDR3 sequence is 15 residues long. In DNA, the CDR3 is TGTGCCAGCAGCTCACCGGGACTCTCGAACAATGAGCAGTTCTTC. Protein product: CASSSPGLSNNEQFF.

The chain combines TRBV7-9 with TRBJ1-1, with 11 bases fitting TRBD1. This CDR3 region has 14 residues. CDR1 and CDR2 from the germline V gene are SEHNR and FQNEAQ (reference sequence). V shed 5 bases, J shed 5 bases, and the junction held 4 bases outside the gene matches. CDR3 bases: TGTGCCAGCAGCCCGGACAGGGGGCAGACTGAAGCTTTCTTT. Translation gives CASSPDRGQTEAFF.

The chain carries TRBV29-1 and TRBJ2-7, with 9 bases that match TRBD1. This CDR3 spans 13 amino acids. V was pared by 7 bases and J by 7 bases, with 11 bases of the junction left unmatched. Per germline, CDR1 SQVTM and CDR2 ANQGSEA. This CDR3 is CSGLKGQGDEQYF. The DNA for the CDR3 is TGCAGCGGGCTGAAGGGACAGGGAGATGAGCAGTACTTC.

CDR3 residues: CASGRDYTGELFF. The CDR3 DNA sequence: TGTGCCAGTGGACGGGACTACACCGGGGAGCTGTTTTTT. This sequence joins TRBV12-3 or TRBV12-4 and TRBJ2-2, with a weak D call TRBD2 (6 bases). CDR3 length: 13 residues. Trimming took off 9 bases at V and 3 bases at J, with 11 bases between the two ends.

In DNA, the CDR3 is TGTGCCAGCAGCTTGGGTGACTTGTGGTACTTC. Protein: CASSLGDLWYF. The V and J genes are TRBV5-6 and TRBJ2-4; no firm D call. Between the trimmed V and J ends, which lost 0 bases and 15 bases, there was a span of 10 bases. Germline CDR1 SGHDT, CDR2 YYEEEE. The CDR3 spans 11 residues.

This clone was detected only once. The chain links TRBV19 to TRBJ1-4; 8 nucleotides match TRBD1. In germline, CDR1 is LNHDA, CDR2 SQIVND (reference sequence). The trim removed 8 bases at V and 1 base at J, leaving 12 bases unmatched. This CDR3 comprises 17 residues. CDR3 residues: CASRSVAGGRTNEKLFF. CDR3 bases: TGTGCCAGTCGGAGTGTAGCAGGGGGCAGAACTAATGAAAAACTGTTTTTT.

The rearrangement joins TRBV30 to TRBJ1-2, with TRBD1 matching 7 bases. This CDR3 is 11 amino acids long. The germline V gene encodes CDR1 GTSNPN and CDR2 SVGIG (reference sequence). The V segment lost 8 bases and the J segment 3 bases; nucleotides outside the gene matches: 3. The CDR3 coding sequence is TGTGCCAATGGACAGGACTATGGCTACACCTTC. Translating gives CANGQDYGYTF.

The J gene is TRBJ2-1, the V gene TRBV5-1; the match to TRBD1 covers 11 bases. The trim removed 5 bases at V and 5 bases at J, leaving 3 bases unmatched. The CDR3 has 14 amino acids. Germline CDR1 reads SGHRS; CDR2 reads YFSETQ. The CDR3 bases are TGCGCCAGCAGAAGGGGACAGGGGGACAATGAGCAGTTCTTC. It codes for CASRRGQGDNEQFF.

The rearrangement joins TRBV11-2 to TRBJ2-1; no reliable D call. The germline V gene encodes CDR1 SGHAT and CDR2 FQNNGV. The CDR3 extends over 12 amino acids. V was cut by 0 bases and J by 9 bases, with 6 bases left in between. The CDR3 protein is CASSLESFEQFF. As DNA, the CDR3 is TGTGCCAGCAGCTTAGAGAGCTTTGAGCAGTTCTTC. The complete variable domain, with remaining parts taken from reference TRBV11-2 and TRBJ2-1, reads EAGVAQSPRYKIIEKRQSVAFWCNPISGHATLYWYQQILGQGPKLLIQFQNNGVVDDSQLPKDRFSAERLKGVDSTLKIQPAKLEDSAVYLCASSLESFEQFFGPGTRLTVL.

This chain joins TRBV28 and TRBJ2-1; 9 bases are shared with TRBD1. The germline CDR1 and CDR2 sequences are MDHEN and SYDVKM. This CDR3 is built from 16 residues. Trimming removed 5 bases from V and 4 bases from J; junction bases left unmatched: 9. CDR3 amino acids: CASSADRGALYNEQFF. The CDR3 nucleotides are TGTGCCAGCAGTGCGGACAGGGGCGCCCTTTACAATGAGCAGTTCTTC.

The V call is TRBV5-6, the J call TRBJ2-5; D unclear. V was trimmed by 4 bases and J by 2 bases, leaving 18 bases between them. Germline loops: CDR1 SGHDT, CDR2 YYEEEE. The CDR3 totals 16 residues. The CDR3 sequence is CASSPAGSIRQETQYF. The CDR3 nucleotides read TGTGCCAGCAGCCCCGCTGGCAGTATAAGACAAGAGACCCAGTACTTC.